The rows below give T cell receptor beta chains drawn from one sample of a study of CD8 T cells in Susac syndrome. TCRdb independently ran MiXCR on the immunoSEQ multiplex PCR reads; one entry per CDR3 protein. The sample consists of around 130,000 distinct CDR3 sequences, 85% to 95% of them appearing once. The specimen sequenced was CD4+ T cells from PBMCs. All receptors derive from a human donor in good health. The CDR3 runs from the conserved cysteine through the conserved F or W. D genes are given only for firm matches.

d_call j_call v_call cdr3_nt cdr3_aa
NA TRBJ1-1 TRBV28 TGTGCCAGCAGTTCGGGGTACCGGAACACTGAAGCTTTCTTT CASSSGYRNTEAFF
NA TRBJ2-7 TRBV2 TGTGCCAGCGAAGGGGGAGGGGAGCAGTACTTC CASEGGGEQYF
TRBD2 TRBJ2-5 TRBV24-1 TGTGCCACCAGTGATCGGACTAGCGGGAGTATCGCAGAGACCCAGTACTTC CATSDRTSGSIAETQYF
NA TRBJ1-1 TRBV18 TGTGCCAGCTCACCAATTGACAGGTCAGAAGCTTTCTTT CASSPIDRSEAFF
TRBD2 TRBJ2-3 TRBV9 TGTGCCAGCAGCGTGAGTCTAGGGAGGGCAGATACGCAGTATTTT CASSVSLGRADTQYF
TRBD1 TRBJ2-7 TRBV5-4 TGTGCCAGCAGCCCCGTATCCGGGGACAGCTCCGAGCAGTACTTC CASSPVSGDSSEQYF
NA TRBJ2-1 TRBV12-5 TGTGCTAGTGGTGAAAGAGGGGCTCACAATGAGCAGTTCTTC CASGERGAHNEQFF
TRBD2 TRBJ2-2 TRBV3-1 TGTGCCAGCTCCCGGGGTCTAGCGGGAGAAAGCGCGAACACCGGGGAGCTGTTTTTT CASSRGLAGESANTGELFF
TRBD1 TRBJ1-4 TRBV9 TGTGCCAGCAGCCCGAGGACAGGGGAGAAACTGTTTTTT CASSPRTGEKLFF
NA TRBJ2-7 TRBV18 TGTGCCAGCTCGCTGGCGGGTGGGGAAGACGAGCAGTACTTC CASSLAGGEDEQYF
NA TRBJ1-5 TRBV12-3/TRBV12-4 TGTGCCAGCAGTACTTTTTCAGATCAGCCCCAGCATTTT CASSTFSDQPQHF
NA TRBJ1-6 TRBV19 TGTGCCAGTAGTATTGAGGGTCATAATTCACCCCTCCACTTT CASSIEGHNSPLHF
NA TRBJ1-2 TRBV6-5 TGTGCCAGCAGCCCAGCCGTCAATAGGGAGAGTGGCTACACCTTC CASSPAVNRESGYTF
TRBD1 TRBJ1-2 TRBV5-1 TGCGCCAGCAGCTTGGGGGACAGACTCCCAAGCGGCTACACCTTC CASSLGDRLPSGYTF
TRBD2 TRBJ2-1 TRBV12-3/TRBV12-4 TGTGCCAGCAGTTTAGGACTAGCGGGAGGGCCGGTACAGTTCTTC CASSLGLAGGPVQFF
TRBD1 TRBJ2-1 TRBV5-4 TGTGCCAGCAGCTTGGACAGGGGGAATGTTTACAATGAGCAGTTCTTC CASSLDRGNVYNEQFF
TRBD2 TRBJ2-1 TRBV15 TGTGCCACCAGCAGGGACCCTCCCTGGGGAGCGGGAGGGACGATAAATGAGCAGTTCTTC CATSRDPPWGAGGTINEQFF
NA TRBJ2-7 TRBV30 TGTGCCTGGAGTGCTTTCCCTAAGCAGTACTTC CAWSAFPKQYF